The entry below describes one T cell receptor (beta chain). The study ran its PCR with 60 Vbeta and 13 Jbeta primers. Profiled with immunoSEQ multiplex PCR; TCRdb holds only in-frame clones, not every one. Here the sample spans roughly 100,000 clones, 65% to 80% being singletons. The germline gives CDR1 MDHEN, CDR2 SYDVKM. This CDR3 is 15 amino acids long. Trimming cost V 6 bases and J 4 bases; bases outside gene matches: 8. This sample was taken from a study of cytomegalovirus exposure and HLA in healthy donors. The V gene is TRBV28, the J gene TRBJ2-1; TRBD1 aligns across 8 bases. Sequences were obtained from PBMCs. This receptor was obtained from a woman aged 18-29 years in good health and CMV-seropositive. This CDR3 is CASSPGQGPYNEQFF. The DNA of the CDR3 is TGTGCCAGCAGCCCTGGACAGGGTCCGTACAATGAGCAGTTCTTC.